The 23 T cell receptor beta chains given below trace back to one sample, sequenced in a study of shared clonotypes between healthy human individuals. Assay used: immunoSEQ multiplex PCR; TCRdb lists only in-frame clones, some missing. The sample records some 2.1 million clones, 90% to 95% being singletons. The sequenced sample was naive CD4+ T cells sorted from blood. Subset meaning: CD45RA+ positively selected. Source of these receptors: a man younger than 35 in good health.

The chain combines TRBV4-3 with TRBJ2-1; D may be TRBD2 (6 bases). Deletions cut 1 base from V and 4 bases from J, with 17 bases between. The CDR3 is made up of 17 amino acids. The V gene's germline CDR1 is LGHNA and CDR2 YSLEER. The CDR3 DNA is TGCGCCAGCAGCCAAGTGGGCGGGGCAGGGACTTACAATGAGCAGTTCTTC. Translated: CASSQVGGAGTYNEQFF.

The rearrangement uses TRBV5-6 and TRBJ1-6, with 10 bases identical to TRBD1. Germline CDR1 SGHDT, CDR2 YYEEEE. With 4 bases clipped from V and 1 base from J, the junction kept 11 bases outside the gene matches. The CDR3 extends over 19 amino acids. The CDR3 loop reads CASSPTGGRPGSYNSPLHF. Here the CDR3 DNA reads TGTGCCAGCAGCCCGACAGGGGGCCGGCCTGGGTCCTATAATTCACCCCTCCACTTT.

The V gene is TRBV28, the J gene TRBJ2-3; 10 nucleotides match TRBD2. The length of the CDR3 is 15 residues. With V trimmed by 6 bases and J by 4 bases, 7 bases remained unmatched. CDR1 and CDR2 from the germline V gene are MDHEN and SYDVKM. CDR3: CASRLAGAEADTQYF. Written as DNA, the CDR3 is TGTGCCAGCAGGCTAGCGGGGGCCGAGGCAGATACGCAGTATTTT. Full variable domain (remainder filled in from reference TRBV28 and TRBJ2-3): DVKVTQSSRYLVKRTGEKVFLECVQDMDHENMFWYRQDPGLGLRLIYFSYDVKMKEKGDIPEGYSVSREKKERFSLILESASTNQTSMYLCASRLAGAEADTQYFGPGTRLTVL.

V and J are TRBV5-1 and TRBJ1-6; D might be TRBD1 (6 bases). CDR3 size: 14 residues. Trimming took off 2 bases at V and 5 bases at J, with 8 bases between the two ends. CDR1 is SGHRS and CDR2 is YFSETQ in the germline V gene. The CDR3 reads CASSFSGDNSPLHF. DNA of the CDR3: TGCGCCAGCAGCTTTTCAGGGGATAATTCACCCCTCCACTTT.

Comment on this clone: Other DNA sequences in this specimen translate into the identical CDR3. The J gene is TRBJ1-5, the V gene TRBV19; tentative D call: TRBD1 (5 bases). Trimming took 1 base from V and 4 from J, leaving 11 bases between them. This CDR3 region has 15 residues. Germline V gives CDR1 LNHDA, CDR2 SQIVND (reference sequence). As DNA, the CDR3 is TGTGCCAGTAGTATAGTTCAGGGCGGGAATCAGCCCCAGCATTTT. This sequence encodes CASSIVQGGNQPQHF.

The rearrangement links TRBV29-1 to TRBJ2-3; weak D call: TRBD2 (6 bases). Germline V gene sequence: CDR1 SQVTM, CDR2 ANQGSEA. This CDR3 is built from 14 residues. V was pared by 5 bases and J by 2 bases, with 14 bases between. The CDR3 here is CSVSDGGFTDTQYF. The CDR3 bases are TGCAGCGTTTCTGATGGGGGGTTCACAGATACGCAGTATTTT.

The gene calls are TRBV5-1 and TRBJ2-5; D possibly corresponds to TRBD2 (6 bases). The germline gives CDR1 SGHRS, CDR2 YFSETQ. This CDR3 has 15 residues. Trimming removed 2 bases from V and 3 bases from J, with 14 bases in between. The CDR3 coding sequence is TGCGCCAGCAGCTTAGATGGGACTGCCGAAGAGACCCAGTACTTC. The encoded protein is CASSLDGTAEETQYF. Using reference TRBV5-1 and TRBJ2-5 for the parts outside the CDR3, the full variable domain is KAGVTQTPRYLIKTRGQQVTLSCSPISGHRSVSWYQQTPGQGLQFLFEYFSETQRNKGNFPGRFSGRQFSNSRSEMNVSTLELGDSALYLCASSLDGTAEETQYFGPGTRLLVL.

DNA for the CDR3: TGTGCCAGCAGCTTAGAGGGGACTAGCTCCAATACGCAGTATTTT. Protein sequence: CASSLEGTSSNTQYF. The chain recombines TRBV7-2 with TRBJ2-3; 9 bases match TRBD2. The CDR3 has 15 residues. V was clipped by 1 base and J by 7 bases; unmatched bases: 6. Germline V gives CDR1 SGHTA, CDR2 FQGNSA.

The CDR3: CASTEIGGLPPYF. CDR3 coding DNA: TGTGCCAGCACCGAGATCGGGGGACTTCCCCCGTACTTC. The chain recombines TRBV6-6 with TRBJ2-7; D may be TRBD2 (6 bases). Trimming pared 7 bases from V and 12 bases from J, leaving 22 bases between. This CDR3 has 13 amino acids. Germline V lookup: CDR1 MNHNY, CDR2 SVGAGI (reference sequence).

V gene TRBV7-2 combines with J gene TRBJ2-1; D remains unclear. The V end lost 5 bases, the J end lost 3 bases, and 11 bases lay between the germline ends. This CDR3 has 14 amino acids. Per the germline V gene, CDR1 is SGHTA and CDR2 is FQGNSA. CDR3 sequence reads: CASSLGANYNEQFF. CDR3 bases: TGTGCCAGCAGCCTCGGAGCGAACTACAATGAGCAGTTCTTC.

In this sample, this clone turned up once. The chain is built from TRBV7-9 and TRBJ1-1; 9 bases match TRBD1. V shed 2 bases, J shed 2 bases, and the junction held 6 bases outside the gene matches. Germline V gene sequence: CDR1 SEHNR, CDR2 FQNEAQ (reference sequence). The CDR3 loop spans 16 amino acids. CDR3 DNA: TGTGCCAGCAGCTTATGGGACAGGGAGCGCAACACTGAAGCTTTCTTT. It codes for CASSLWDRERNTEAFF.

The chain combines TRBV9 with TRBJ1-3; 10 nucleotides agree with TRBD1. Per the germline V gene, CDR1 is SGDLS and CDR2 is YYNGEE. V dropped 3 bases and J dropped 0; count of bases not matched to a gene: 3. CDR3 length equals 16 residues. The CDR3, as DNA: TGTGCCAGCAGCGGGGGACAGGGGAACTCTGGAAACACCATATATTTT. It is translated as CASSGGQGNSGNTIYF. The entire variable domain, with the rest obtained from reference TRBV9 and TRBJ1-3, is as follows: DSGVTQTPKHLITATGQRVTLRCSPRSGDLSVYWYQQSLDQGLQFLIQYYNGEERAKGNILERFSAQQFPDLHSELNLSSLELGDSALYFCASSGGQGNSGNTIYFGEGSWLTVV.

A word on this clone: In the same sample, other DNA sequences code for this CDR3. The V call is TRBV29-1, the J call TRBJ2-1; a weak D match, TRBD1 (6 bases). Germline CDR1 SQVTM, CDR2 ANQGSEA. The CDR3 length is 12 residues. V lost 4 bases, J lost 5 bases, and 9 bases lay in between. In nucleotides, the CDR3 is TGCAGCGTTGCACAGGGAAACAATGAGCAGTTCTTC. Translating it yields CSVAQGNNEQFF.

This chain connects TRBV14 to TRBJ1-2; 10 bases are shared with TRBD1. Germline trimming cut 2 bases from V and 0 bases from J; bases unmatched to any gene: 3. CDR3 length equals 16 residues. Germline lookup yields CDR1 SGHDN and CDR2 FVKESK. CDR3 amino acids: CASSQLGQGANYGYTF. CDR3 sequence (DNA): TGTGCCAGCAGCCAACTTGGACAGGGGGCTAACTATGGCTACACCTTC.

V usage is TRBV19 and J usage is TRBJ2-2; TRBD2 aligns across 7 bases. The CDR3 consists of 17 residues. V shed 6 bases and J 5 bases; nucleotides not matched to a gene: 15. Per the germline V gene, CDR1 is LNHDA and CDR2 is SQIVND (reference sequence). CDR3 residues: CASSLGRWEYITGELFF. CDR3 bases: TGTGCCAGTAGCCTCGGGAGGTGGGAATATATAACCGGGGAGCTGTTTTTT.

The chain links TRBV5-4 to TRBJ2-1, with TRBD1 identical over 10 bases. Germline V gene lookup returns CDR1 SGHNT and CDR2 YYREEE (reference sequence). The length of the CDR3 is 16 residues. After removal of 1 base from V and 7 bases from J, the junction contained 8 bases not matched to a gene. The CDR3 nucleotides are TGTGCCAGCAGCTTGTTTAAGGGACAGGGGATGAATGAGCAGTTCTTC. Translation gives CASSLFKGQGMNEQFF.

The V call is TRBV10-3, the J call TRBJ2-1; D is perhaps TRBD2 (7 bases). The germline V and J ends were trimmed by 5 bases and 12 bases, with 11 bases remaining between them. The CDR3 is 11 amino acids. Germline CDR1 ENHRY, CDR2 SYGVKD. This CDR3 is CAISPGEGQFF. CDR3 in DNA: TGTGCCATCAGTCCAGGGGAGGGGCAGTTCTTC.

The V call is TRBV2, the J call TRBJ1-4, with D uncertain. The CDR3 has 14 residues. Germline loops: CDR1 SNHLY, CDR2 FYNNEI. Trimming took off 8 bases at V and 6 bases at J, with 16 bases between the two ends. This CDR3 reads CASAVRLVDEKLFF. The CDR3 DNA is TGTGCCAGCGCTGTTCGGCTTGTGGATGAAAAACTGTTTTTT. Drawing the rest from reference TRBV2 and TRBJ1-4, the complete variable domain is EPEVTQTPSHQVTQMGQEVILRCVPISNHLYFYWYRQILGQKVEFLVSFYNNEISEKSEIFDDQFSVERPDGSNFTLKIRSTKLEDSAMYFCASAVRLVDEKLFFGSGTQLSVL.

This clone was seen once. The rearrangement uses TRBV18 and TRBJ2-1; 10 bases fit TRBD1. Germline V lookup: CDR1 KGHSH, CDR2 LQKENI. The CDR3 runs 18 residues. V shed 0 bases and J 8 bases; nucleotides not matched to a gene: 13. The DNA for the CDR3 is TGTGCCAGCTCACCACCGAGAAGAAAGGACAGGGGGGGCGATGAGCAGTTCTTC. Residues: CASSPPRRKDRGGDEQFF.

The rearrangement uses TRBV6-6 and TRBJ2-2, with TRBD1 matching over 9 bases. V gave up 5 bases and J gave up 7 bases; unmatched junction bases: 11. There are 16 residues in the CDR3. Germline V CDR1 and CDR2: MNHNY, SVGAGI (reference sequence). Written as DNA, the CDR3 is TGTGCCAGCAGTACCCCGGGACAGGGAGGGGGCGGGGAGCTGTTTTTT. Its translation is CASSTPGQGGGGELFF.

The CDR3 is CASSPRTSGPQGSYEQYF. The CDR3 DNA reads as TGTGCCAGCTCACCAAGGACTAGCGGGCCTCAGGGCTCCTACGAGCAGTACTTC. V and J are TRBV18 and TRBJ2-7, with 11 bases lining up with TRBD2. Germline V lookup: CDR1 KGHSH, CDR2 LQKENI. The CDR3 covers 18 residues. V trimming: 2 bases; J trimming: 0 bases; junction bases outside the gene matches: 9.

The chain employs TRBV7-2 and TRBJ2-5; D unresolved. Trimming stripped 6 bases from V and 4 bases from J, with 6 bases between. CDR3 length: 11 amino acids. CDR1 and CDR2 from the germline V gene are SGHTA and FQGNSA. This CDR3 reads CASRDRETQYF. The DNA for the CDR3 is TGTGCCAGCAGGGATCGAGAGACCCAGTACTTC. The full variable domain, its missing parts supplied by reference TRBV7-2 and TRBJ2-5, is GAGVSQSPSNKVTEKGKDVELRCDPISGHTALYWYRQSLGQGLEFLIYFQGNSAPDKSGLPSDRFSAERTGGSVSTLTIQRTQQEDSAVYLCASRDRETQYFGPGTRLLVL.

This chain connects TRBV5-1 to TRBJ1-2, with D hard to call. The CDR3 loop spans 16 amino acids. The germline V gene encodes CDR1 SGHRS and CDR2 YFSETQ. Trimming removed 1 base at V and 7 bases at J, with 20 bases between. The CDR3 DNA reads TGCGCCAGCAGCTTGACGGCGCAGCTAGACCGTTCTGGCTACACCTTC. Its translation is CASSLTAQLDRSGYTF. Based on the CDR3 plus reference TRBV5-1 and TRBJ1-2, the full variable domain is KAGVTQTPRYLIKTRGQQVTLSCSPISGHRSVSWYQQTPGQGLQFLFEYFSETQRNKGNFPGRFSGRQFSNSRSEMNVSTLELGDSALYLCASSLTAQLDRSGYTFGSGTRLTVV.